These T cell receptor beta chains were read from a single sample in a study of blood T cells in healthy people across ages. TCRdb reanalysed the 5' RACE reads using MiXCR and keeps one entry per CDR3 protein. The table includes 800,000 to 900,000 distinct CDR3 sequences, 62% detected once. The sequencing input was blood. The receptors stem from a man aged 30 to 45 in good health. The CDR3 runs from the conserved cysteine through the conserved F or W. The D gene is left open where the match is weak. Size values are once, few and many counts, or a class for expanded clones, and some rows have none.

TRBV5-1,NA,TRBD2,TRBJ2-5,CASSLASAGETQYF,TGCGCCAGCAGCTTGGCCTCAGCGGGGGAGACCCAGTACTTC
TRBV6-2/TRBV6-3,NA,TRBD2,TRBJ2-7,CASSYPAGGRNEQYF,TGTGCCAGCAGTTACCCAGCGGGGGGACGCAATGAGCAGTACTTC
TRBV12-3/TRBV12-4,NA,TRBD1,TRBJ1-5,CASSQGANQPQHF,TGTGCCAGCAGTCAGGGGGCCAATCAGCCCCAGCATTTT
TRBV20-1,NA,NA,TRBJ2-3,CSGAKTQSDTQYF,TGCAGTGGGGCAAAAACCCAATCAGATACGCAGTATTTT
TRBV12-3/TRBV12-4,NA,NA,TRBJ2-3,CASSPRGDTTDTQYF,TGTGCCAGCAGTCCCCGCGGGGATACCACAGATACGCAGTATTTT
TRBV4-2,few,NA,TRBJ1-4,CASSQDWADEKLFF,TGTGCCAGCAGCCAAGATTGGGCAGATGAAAAACTGTTTTTT
TRBV20-1,NA,NA,TRBJ1-2,CSARDGKGGTYGYTF,TGCAGTGCTAGAGACGGAAAAGGGGGGACTTATGGCTACACCTTC
TRBV5-1,NA,TRBD1,TRBJ2-1,CASALWDRDYDEQFF,TGCGCCAGCGCCCTCTGGGACAGGGATTACGATGAGCAGTTCTTC
TRBV24-1,NA,TRBD1,TRBJ2-7,CATSGGPYTGTGPSYEQYF,TGTGCCACCAGTGGGGGTCCTTATACCGGGACAGGGCCTTCCTACGAGCAGTACTTC
TRBV18,many,NA,TRBJ2-1,CASSPPGNEQFF,TGTGCCAGCTCACCACCTGGGAATGAGCAGTTCTTC
TRBV7-2,NA,TRBD2,TRBJ2-7,CASSLGLTSGRAGEQYF,TGTGCCAGCAGCTTAGGCTTAACTAGCGGGAGGGCCGGCGAGCAGTACTTC
TRBV10-3,NA,NA,TRBJ1-1,CATHRELGGNTEAFF,TGTGCCACCCACAGGGAGCTGGGGGGGAACACTGAAGCTTTCTTT
TRBV28,NA,NA,TRBJ2-7,CASSRPSGPYEQYF,TGTGCCAGCAGTCGCCCCAGCGGACCCTACGAGCAGTACTTC
TRBV11-2,NA,TRBD1,TRBJ1-2,CASSLGGQPNYGYTF,TGTGCCAGCAGCTTAGGGGGACAGCCAAACTATGGCTACACCTTC
TRBV7-8,NA,NA,TRBJ2-3,CASSLDFLGDTQYF,TGTGCCAGCAGCTTAGACTTCCTCGGGGATACGCAGTATTTT
TRBV29-1,few,NA,TRBJ2-7,CSAQGGLSYEQYF,TGCAGCGCCCAAGGCGGCTTATCCTACGAGCAGTACTTC
TRBV20-1,few,NA,TRBJ1-6,CSARAFGSKDSPLHF,TGCAGTGCTAGAGCATTCGGATCCAAAGATTCACCCCTCCACTTT
TRBV20-1,NA,TRBD2,TRBJ2-7,CSARTTSGTYEQYF,TGCAGTGCTAGGACGACTAGCGGAACCTACGAGCAGTACTTC
TRBV10-3,NA,TRBD1,TRBJ1-4,CAISEPRQGEKLFF,TGTGCCATCAGTGAGCCGCGACAGGGCGAAAAACTGTTTTTT
TRBV4-3,NA,TRBD1,TRBJ2-7,CASSQGPDRSSYEQYF,TGCGCCAGCAGCCAAGGTCCGGACAGGAGCTCCTACGAGCAGTACTTC
TRBV27,few,NA,TRBJ2-1,CASSFGTNYNEQFF,TGTGCCAGCAGTTTTGGGACAAACTACAATGAGCAGTTCTTC
TRBV9,NA,NA,TRBJ2-1,CASSVEGVTYNEQFF,TGTGCCAGCAGCGTAGAGGGGGTTACCTACAATGAGCAGTTCTTC
TRBV30,NA,TRBD1,TRBJ1-4,CAWSEKTTGENEKLFF,TGTGCCTGGAGTGAAAAAACGACAGGGGAGAATGAAAAACTGTTTTTT
TRBV6-5,few,NA,TRBJ2-5,CASSYSGGRAGETQYF,TGTGCCAGCAGTTACTCGGGGGGCAGGGCAGGCGAGACCCAGTACTTC
TRBV20-1,many,TRBD1,TRBJ2-7,CSARDSGTGGLYEQYF,TGCAGTGCTAGAGACTCCGGGACAGGGGGCTTGTACGAGCAGTACTTC
TRBV5-1,NA,NA,TRBJ2-5,CASTPGLAMETQYF,TGCGCCAGCACCCCGGGGCTAGCTATGGAGACCCAGTACTTC
TRBV20-1,NA,TRBD1,TRBJ2-7,CSARSGTEKYYEQYF,TGCAGTGCTAGAAGTGGGACAGAAAAATACTACGAGCAGTACTTC
TRBV6-5,few,TRBD2,TRBJ2-5,CASSPGTSEQETQYF,TGTGCCAGCAGTCCCGGGACTAGCGAACAAGAGACCCAGTACTTC
TRBV7-3,NA,TRBD1,TRBJ2-1,CASSGTGGQEQFF,TGTGCCAGCAGCGGGACAGGGGGCCAAGAGCAGTTCTTC